This TCR beta chain emerged from a study of T cells in Graves' hyperthyroidism and ophthalmopathy (dated by TCRdb to 2018 to 2020). The study in broad terms: Peripheral blood was collected at initial diagnosis, before any treatment. A discovery cohort of 95 to 100 patients, fewer than 50 with Graves' ophthalmopathy and 55 to 65 with stable Graves' hyperthyroidism, was used to find distinguishing TCR V-J signatures. An independent validation cohort of under 20 hyperthyroidism patients and about 16 patients who later progressed to ophthalmopathy tested prospective prediction of ophthalmopathy. The roughly 100 discovery patients were randomly split 7:3 into training and test sets. In addition, the study compared T-cell repertoires in thyroid tissue and in blood from a handful of Graves' hyperthyroidism patients. Once sampling was done, hyperthyroidism patients were given methimazole at a starting dose of 30 mg daily, whereas ophthalmopathy patients were given high-dose intravenous methylprednisolone. According to the paper, TCR Vbeta CDR3 sequencing was carried out on approximately 140 peripheral blood samples, which came from 40 to 45 ophthalmopathy, approximately 78 hyperthyroidism and roughly 17 progressor patients.

The germline V gene sets CDR1 to SQVTM and CDR2 to ANQGSEA. Counted from cysteine to phenylalanine, this CDR3 has 13 amino acids. The retained sequence is limited to the CDR3, 39 bases, with the frame set at the first base. V sheds 4 bases and J sheds 2 bases, leaving 9 bases between their ends. Ophthalmopathy patients had moderately to severely active disease, Clinical Activity Score of at least 3, NOSPECS grade of at least 4, and duration under 3 months. Exclusion was applied to patients with uncontrolled infections, other autoimmune diseases, pregnancy or lactation. Diagnoses were based on clinical symptoms, serum thyroxine and TRAb, thyroid ultrasound and orbital computed tomography. Ficoll-Paque density gradient centrifugation was used to isolate PBMCs from 8 to 10 ml of fresh peripheral blood. Trizol reagent was used to extract total RNA, and RNA quality was then checked on an Agilent 2100 Bioanalyzer.

TCR beta CDR3 regions were amplified from RNA transcripts. The first round of RT-PCR for the TCR CDR3 was performed with the HTBI primer set and the Qiagen OneStep RT-PCR kit. Libraries were constructed in a second round of multiplex PCR, after which size selection and purification were carried out. Paired-end sequencing of the libraries was performed with 100 bp reads on an Illumina HiSeq2000. The paper's processing steps were these. SOAPnuke was used to process the raw data, with reads discarded if the reads contained adapters or uncalled bases, had a mean Phred below 15, or lacked an exact constant-primer or identifier match. High-quality paired reads were merged using COPE v1.2.5, and each unique nucleotide sequence was defined as a clonotype. MiTCR v1.1 was used to align the clonotypes against IMGT TRBV, TRBD and TRBJ reference segments. The analysis included only V-J combinations with a frequency above 0.0001, which together covered 99% to 99.2% of the repertoires. The TCS score was defined as F50 (clonal expansion) divided by E x V (chaos), with BLOSUM62-based TCRdist calculated between CDR3 peptides within each V-J. Welch's t-statistics and random forest reduced several hundred V-J features to 10 to 15, which were used in a naive Bayes classifier (R e1071). In TCRdb, the public reads were trimmed at Q25 with fastp and aligned with MiXCR, with productive beta chains retained. Every CDR3 protein is listed once, alongside the most common genes and DNA of its rows. TCRdb, not the original authors, processed these V and J calls. The sample table shows approximately 600,000 distinct CDR3 sequences, and 13% to 15% are seen once. The top ten clonotypes cover over 6% of the sample.

Broader findings and caveats from the paper: Most expanded thyroid clonotypes (frequency above 0.001) were also found in blood, which suggests that blood repertoires may mirror thyroid immune responses. Ophthalmopathy was separated from stable hyperthyroidism by a 13 V-J signature model, with approximately 86% sensitivity and 81% to 82% specificity obtained in cross-validation and 80%/75% obtained in testing. No statistical method was used to fix the sample size in advance, and group allocation was not hidden from the investigators. In validation, progression to ophthalmopathy was predicted by the model with roughly 71% sensitivity and 72.22% specificity, a median of 6.5 months before onset.

This clonotype came up a few times. Its recognized antigen is unknown. Base quality data are lacking; no much larger clone is found one base away. Sequences were obtained from blood. This sequence originates from a woman aged 18-29 years with Graves' ophthalmopathy. Recombination linked TRBV29-1 to TRBJ1-5, and the D gene may be TRBD1, 5 bases matching. The CDR3: CSVAQGGNQPQHF. The base sequence is TGCAGCGTTGCGCAGGGCGGCAATCAGCCCCAGCATTTT.